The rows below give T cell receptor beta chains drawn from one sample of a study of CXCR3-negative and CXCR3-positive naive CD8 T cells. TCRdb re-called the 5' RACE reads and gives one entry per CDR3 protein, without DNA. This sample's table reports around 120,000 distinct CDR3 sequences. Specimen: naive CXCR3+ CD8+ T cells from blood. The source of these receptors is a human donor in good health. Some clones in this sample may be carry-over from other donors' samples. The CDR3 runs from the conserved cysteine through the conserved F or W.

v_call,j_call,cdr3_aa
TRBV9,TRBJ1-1,CASSINRDGTTEAFF
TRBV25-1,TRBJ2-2,CASSYLKGELFF
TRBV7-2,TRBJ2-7,CASSSQTYSGSYEQYF
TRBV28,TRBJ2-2,CASRSSAPRNTGELFF
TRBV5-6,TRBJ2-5,CASSPRAQETQYF
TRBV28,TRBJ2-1,CASSPTGENSYNEQFF
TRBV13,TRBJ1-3,CASSFFDTAYSGNTIYF
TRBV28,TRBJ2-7,CASSFANRYEQYF
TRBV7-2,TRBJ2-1,CASTQGPNNEQFF
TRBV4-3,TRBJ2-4,CASSQVEGGRDIQYF
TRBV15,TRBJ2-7,CATSPGRGSYEQYF
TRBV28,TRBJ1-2,CASSLMGTTMTEGYTF
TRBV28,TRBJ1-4,CASSLATGLTTNEKLFF
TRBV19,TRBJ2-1,CASSIAETRYNEQFF
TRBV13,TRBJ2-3,CASSHGLAGAGEYF
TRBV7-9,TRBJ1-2,CASSTFLQLGVGYTF
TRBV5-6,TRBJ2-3,CASSQGGSFWTDTQYF
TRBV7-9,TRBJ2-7,CASSSSRSYEQYF
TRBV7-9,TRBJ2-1,CASSLVVRDPGYNEQFF
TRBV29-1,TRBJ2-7,CSVEEVRQGSYEQYF
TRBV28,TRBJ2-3,CASSSNTAGGTLSTDTQYF
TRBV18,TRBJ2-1,CASSPELVNSYNEQFF
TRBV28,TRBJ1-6,CASGAGQGSSPLHF
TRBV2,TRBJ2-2,CASSEQAAVRELFF
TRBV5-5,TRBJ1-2,CASSLERQGFYGYTF
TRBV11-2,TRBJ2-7,CASSLERLAAYEQYF
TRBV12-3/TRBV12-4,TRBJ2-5,CASKLQVEQETQYF
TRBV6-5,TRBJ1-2,CASSYSIDGTGPYGYTF
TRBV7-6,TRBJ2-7,CASSVDGSYEQYF
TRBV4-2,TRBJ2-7,CASSQGPWEQYF
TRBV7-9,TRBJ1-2,CASRPVEVTNYGYTF
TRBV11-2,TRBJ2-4,CASSFGQGTIQYF
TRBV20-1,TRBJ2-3,CSARDRVSGGPQYF
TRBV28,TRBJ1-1,CASSLTTNRVDTEAFF
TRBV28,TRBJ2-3,CATMIGAWGTDTQYF
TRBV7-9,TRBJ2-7,CASSLRGQASYEQYF
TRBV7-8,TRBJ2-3,CASSLNQRGTDTQYF